Below are 24 T cell receptor beta chains sequenced from a single sample in a study of T cells in Graves' hyperthyroidism and ophthalmopathy. Amplified TCR beta CDR3 regions derived from RNA transcripts. An initial round of RT-PCR targeting the TCR CDR3 relied on the HTBI primer set. TCRdb re-derived calls from the multiplex PCR reads in MiXCR, one entry per CDR3 protein. The table includes around 600,000 distinct CDR3 sequences, more than 13% detected once. Sequencing was carried out using blood. The origin of the receptors is a woman aged 18-29 years with Graves' ophthalmopathy.

Ten or more counts support this clonotype. The chain uses TRBV6-2 or TRBV6-3 and TRBJ2-7; the match to TRBD2 covers 9 bases. There are 16 residues in the CDR3. Germline V gene sequence: CDR1 MNHEY, CDR2 SVGEGT. Trimming cost V 0 bases and J 2 bases; bases outside gene matches: 5. The CDR3 region is CASSYSPAGGAYEQYF. As DNA, the CDR3 is TGTGCCAGCAGTTACTCTCCGGCGGGAGGGGCCTACGAGCAGTACTTC.

This clonotype was seen at least ten times. The rearrangement links TRBV7-9 to TRBJ2-1; D is perhaps TRBD1 or TRBD2 (5 bases each). Germline V gene lookup returns CDR1 SEHNR and CDR2 FQNEAQ (reference sequence). This CDR3 contains 14 residues. V was trimmed by 3 bases and J by 6 bases, leaving 12 bases between them. The CDR3 nucleotides read TGTGCCAGCAGCTTGCCCGGGACGTTCAATGAGCAGTTCTTC. It yields the protein CASSLPGTFNEQFF.

This clonotype was observed many times. This chain links TRBV30 with TRBJ1-2; 8 nucleotides match TRBD1. Unmatched junction bases numbered 3, after V lost 2 bases and J lost 4 bases. The CDR3 has 13 residues. Germline V gives CDR1 GTSNPN, CDR2 SVGIG (reference sequence). The CDR3 reads CAWSPGTGYGYTF. In DNA, the CDR3 is TGTGCCTGGAGTCCGGGGACAGGCTATGGCTACACCTTC.

The sample holds a few counts of this clonotype. The J gene is TRBJ2-5, the V gene TRBV28; perhaps TRBD1 as D (6 bases). CDR1 is MDHEN and CDR2 is SYDVKM in the germline V gene. V was shortened by 7 bases and J by 2 bases, with 14 bases between the two germline ends. The CDR3 is 14 residues long. DNA for the CDR3: TGTGCCAGCACCTGGGACACCGGACAAGAGACCCAGTACTTC. Protein product: CASTWDTGQETQYF.

The sample holds many counts of this clonotype. The chain has TRBV2 and TRBJ2-1; D not certain. Germline CDR1 SNHLY, CDR2 FYNNEI. CDR3 length equals 14 residues. Trimming cost V 10 bases and J 0 bases, with 13 bases left between them. The CDR3 protein is CATPGASSYNEQFF. The DNA of the CDR3 is TGTGCCACCCCAGGCGCCAGCTCCTACAATGAGCAGTTCTTC. Filled out from reference TRBV2 and TRBJ2-1, the complete variable domain reads EPEVTQTPSHQVTQMGQEVILRCVPISNHLYFYWYRQILGQKVEFLVSFYNNEISEKSEIFDDQFSVERPDGSNFTLKIRSTKLEDSAMYFCATPGASSYNEQFFGPGTRLTVL.

This clonotype was detected ten times or more. The rearrangement joins TRBV12-3 or TRBV12-4 to TRBJ2-1; D gene uncertain. V shed 1 base and J shed 5 bases, with 12 bases lying between them. The CDR3 has 15 residues. Here the CDR3 DNA reads TGTGCCAGCAGTTTAGTAAGGGTCCAGAACAATGAGCAGTTCTTC. Amino acid sequence: CASSLVRVQNNEQFF.

Ten or more counts support this clonotype. The chain joins TRBV2 to TRBJ2-7; 11 nucleotides line up with TRBD1. The trim removed 8 bases at V and 2 bases at J, leaving 8 bases unmatched. Germline V gene data show CDR1 as SNHLY and CDR2 as FYNNEI. The CDR3 has 15 amino acids. CDR3 in DNA: TGTGCCAGCCGATACCCGGGACAGGGGGCCTACGAGCAGTACTTC. Amino acid sequence: CASRYPGQGAYEQYF.

This clonotype occurred many times. This chain uses TRBV28 with TRBJ2-5; perhaps TRBD2 as D (6 bases). The length of the CDR3 is 11 residues. Trimming stripped 10 bases from V and 2 bases from J, with 8 bases between. Germline V CDR1 and CDR2: MDHEN, SYDVKM. As DNA, the CDR3 is TGTGCCATGGGGGGTCAAGAGACCCAGTACTTC. As protein: CAMGGQETQYF.

This clonotype came up many times. The V and J genes are TRBV7-6 and TRBJ1-2; no definite D call. V dropped 0 bases and J dropped 7 bases, with 12 bases sitting between them. The CDR3 runs 14 residues. Germline CDR1 SGHVS, CDR2 FNYEAQ. CDR3 in amino acids: CASSLAYRKSGYTF. CDR3 DNA: TGTGCCAGCAGCTTAGCGTATCGGAAAAGTGGCTACACCTTC.

V and J are TRBV30 and TRBJ2-3; 8 positions agree with TRBD1. The CDR3 consists of 14 residues. In germline, CDR1 is GTSNPN, CDR2 SVGIG (reference sequence). Trimming took 3 bases from V and 2 from J; bases not matched to a gene: 4. Here the CDR3 DNA reads TGTGCCTGGAGAGGACAGGGTATCACAGATACGCAGTATTTT. Protein sequence: CAWRGQGITDTQYF.

In its sample, this clonotype was seen many times. The rearrangement joins TRBV2 to TRBJ1-6, with unresolved D. The germline V gene encodes CDR1 SNHLY and CDR2 FYNNEI. Trimming took off 3 bases at V and 7 bases at J, with 7 bases between the two ends. This CDR3 is built from 13 residues. CDR3 amino acids: CASSDSFNSPLHF. In DNA, the CDR3 is TGTGCCAGCAGTGACAGTTTCAATTCACCCCTCCACTTT. Full variable domain (missing parts from reference TRBV2 and TRBJ1-6): EPEVTQTPSHQVTQMGQEVILRCVPISNHLYFYWYRQILGQKVEFLVSFYNNEISEKSEIFDDQFSVERPDGSNFTLKIRSTKLEDSAMYFCASSDSFNSPLHFGNGTRLTVT.

Here the CDR3 DNA reads TGTGCCAGCTCAGCCCTGGCCCTTTCACCCCTCCACTTT. Residues: CASSALALSPLHF. V and J are TRBV18 and TRBJ1-6; no definite D call. Germline V lookup: CDR1 KGHSH, CDR2 LQKENI. The CDR3 sequence is 13 residues long. V was clipped by 5 bases and J by 9 bases, with 11 bases between them.

The CDR3 coding sequence is TGTGCCAGTAGTATGTGGCAGGGGGCTGCTGAAGCTTTCTTT. It yields the protein CASSMWQGAAEAFF. The chain has TRBV19 and TRBJ1-1; 8 bases fit TRBD1. Germline V gene lookup returns CDR1 LNHDA and CDR2 SQIVND (reference sequence). The CDR3 consists of 14 residues. J was trimmed by 6 bases and V by 3 bases; bases with no gene match: 6.

V gene TRBV2 combines with J gene TRBJ1-5; D is unresolved. The ends were cut back, 6 bases at V and 0 bases at J, with 15 bases in the middle. The CDR3 length is 16 residues. CDR1 is SNHLY, CDR2 FYNNEI, per germline. CDR3 in DNA: TGTGCCAGCAGGACCCATAGTGGTTATAGCAATCAGCCCCAGCATTTT. This gives the protein CASRTHSGYSNQPQHF.

The rearrangement joins TRBV19 to TRBJ1-5; D is undetermined. The germline V gene encodes CDR1 LNHDA and CDR2 SQIVND (reference sequence). CDR3 length equals 13 residues. Trimming pared 8 bases from V and 5 bases from J, leaving 13 bases between. CDR3 DNA: TGTGCCAGTTCTCCTCTTGCCGATCAGCCCCAGCATTTT. Its protein product is CASSPLADQPQHF.

The rearrangement joins TRBV28 to TRBJ1-2; D gene uncertain. Germline values: CDR1 MDHEN, CDR2 SYDVKM. V lost 6 bases to trimming and J lost 5 bases, with 19 bases between them. The CDR3 has 15 amino acids. In nucleotides, the CDR3 is TGTGCCAGCAGCCAAGAGCGCGGGGTAGGGTATGGCTACACCTTC. The encoded protein is CASSQERGVGYGYTF.

This clonotype showed up many times. The genes are TRBV30 and TRBJ1-6, with a tentative D call TRBD1 (5 bases). Trimming took 0 bases from V and 6 from J, leaving 9 bases between them. Germline CDR1 and CDR2: GTSNPN and SVGIG (reference sequence). The CDR3 totals 14 residues. As DNA, the CDR3 is TGTGCCTGGAGTGTACTGAGGGGTAATTCACCCCTCCACTTT. As protein: CAWSVLRGNSPLHF. Together with reference TRBV30 and TRBJ1-6, the CDR3 gives the full variable domain: SQTIHQWPATLVQPVGSPLSLECTVEGTSNPNLYWYRQAAGRGLQLLFYSVGIGQISSEVPQNLSASRPQDRQFILSSKKLLLSDSGFYLCAWSVLRGNSPLHFGNGTRLTVT.

The chain is built from TRBV20-1 and TRBJ1-1; D is unclear. Trimming took 4 bases from V and 1 from J, leaving 16 bases between them. The CDR3 consists of 15 residues. From germline, CDR1 is DFQATT and CDR2 SNEGSKA (reference sequence). CDR3 sequence: CSATVVRGANTEAFF. CDR3 nucleotide sequence: TGCAGTGCTACGGTCGTGCGAGGAGCGAACACTGAAGCTTTCTTT.

This chain links TRBV6-1 with TRBJ1-6; D not certain. Looked up from germline, CDR1 is MNHNS and CDR2 is SASEGT. The CDR3 has 15 residues. V was clipped by 4 bases and J by 5 bases, with 12 bases between them. Here the CDR3 reads CASSGGRPDNSPLHF. CDR3 nucleotide sequence: TGTGCCAGCAGTGGCGGCCGGCCTGATAATTCACCCCTCCACTTT.

The chain carries TRBV9 and TRBJ1-2; 10 positions match TRBD1. With V trimmed by 3 bases and J by 6 bases, 5 bases remained unmatched. Germline CDR1 SGDLS, CDR2 YYNGEE. CDR3 length: 14 residues. CDR3 amino acids: CASSASGTGDGYTF. In DNA form, the CDR3 reads TGTGCCAGCAGCGCTTCCGGGACAGGGGATGGCTACACCTTC. Based on the CDR3 plus reference TRBV9 and TRBJ1-2, the full variable domain is DSGVTQTPKHLITATGQRVTLRCSPRSGDLSVYWYQQSLDQGLQFLIQYYNGEERAKGNILERFSAQQFPDLHSELNLSSLELGDSALYFCASSASGTGDGYTFGSGTRLTVV.

This clonotype was recorded at least ten times. The rearrangement uses TRBV6-1 and TRBJ2-7; 7 bases line up with TRBD2. The CDR3 is made up of 14 amino acids. V lost 5 bases to trimming and J lost 5 bases; unmatched junction nucleotides: 9. CDR1 is MNHNS and CDR2 is SASEGT in the germline V gene. The CDR3 DNA sequence: TGTGCCAGCAGTTGCCGTCGCGGGAGTGACGAGCAGTACTTC. Protein: CASSCRRGSDEQYF.

In its sample, this clonotype was seen many times. The gene calls are TRBV27 and TRBJ2-1; possible D gene TRBD1, 6 bases. The V gene lost 8 bases and the J gene lost 6 bases, with 14 bases spanning the gap. The CDR3 contains 13 residues. Germline V lookup: CDR1 MNHEY, CDR2 SMNVEV (reference sequence). The CDR3 DNA reads TGTGCCAGCGGGTGGACAGCCGTCAATGAGCAGTTCTTC. As protein: CASGWTAVNEQFF.

On this clonotype: A much larger clone lies one base from this, so it may be a read error. The chain is built from TRBV11-3 and TRBJ1-5; D perhaps matches TRBD1 (6 bases). The end of the DNA fits TRBJ2-3 better, so the J call may be wrong. The CDR3 sequence is 15 residues long. The germline V gene has CDR1 SGHNT and CDR2 YENEEA. Here the CDR3 DNA reads TGTGCCAGCAGCCAGGGACATTTTGCTAATCAGCCCCAGTATTTT. Encoded protein: CASSQGHFANQPQYF.

The V call is TRBV11-2, the J call TRBJ2-2, with D perhaps TRBD1 (6 bases). V was trimmed by 5 bases and J by 6 bases, leaving 10 bases between them. The germline V gene has CDR1 SGHAT and CDR2 FQNNGV. The CDR3 sequence is 13 residues long. CDR3: CASSIEGAGELFF. CDR3 nucleotides: TGTGCCAGCAGCATCGAGGGGGCCGGGGAGCTGTTTTTT.